The clone carrying this T cell receptor (beta chain) was counted ten times or more. Its target is not known. This specimen comes from a study of T cell repertoires in cytomegalovirus infection. V was shortened by 6 bases and J by 0 bases, with 12 bases between the two germline ends. The CDR3 is 14 amino acids. Looked up from germline, CDR1 is SEHNR and CDR2 is FQNEAQ (reference sequence). TCRdb used MiXCR to reprocess the reads, holding one entry per CDR3 protein. The table lists about 920,000 distinct CDR3 sequences, less than 40% of them singletons, with 11% to 15% in the top ten. The chain combines TRBV7-9 with TRBJ2-7; the D gene is possibly TRBD2 (6 bases). Sequenced here: cultured CD8+ T cells from PBMCs, sampled from culture after CMV antigen stimulation. The clonotype was recovered from a human donor in good health (CMV status not recorded). Some clones in this sample may be carry-over from other donors' samples. The chain's CDR3 is CASSPRDSSYEQYF. The DNA of the CDR3 is TGTGCCAGCAGTCCCCGGGACTCCTCCTACGAGCAGTACTTC.